These 8 T cell receptor beta chains share one sample of origin, sequenced in a study of cytomegalovirus exposure and HLA in healthy donors. The PCR used 60 Vbeta and 13 Jbeta primers. Libraries were prepared by immunoSEQ multiplex PCR; TCRdb keeps only in-frame clonotypes and omits some of them. The repertoire holds about 120,000 clones, with 75% to 85% as singletons. Sequences were obtained from PBMCs. The origin of the receptors is a female donor in good health and CMV-seropositive.

The CDR3 sequence: CASSPRGGAPGEQYF. The CDR3 nucleotides are TGTGCCAGCAGCCCCCGCGGGGGGGCCCCGGGCGAGCAGTACTTC. The V and J genes are TRBV9 and TRBJ2-7; 9 bases align to TRBD2. Per the germline V gene, CDR1 is SGDLS and CDR2 is YYNGEE. V trimming: 4 bases; J trimming: 6 bases; junction bases outside the gene matches: 11. The CDR3 is made up of 15 amino acids.

The J gene is TRBJ2-5, the V gene TRBV19, with 10 nucleotides matching TRBD1. Germline CDR1 reads LNHDA; CDR2 reads SQIVND (reference sequence). This CDR3 comprises 15 residues. The junction had 7 bases not matched to a gene; V was cut back by 6 bases and J by 3 bases. In DNA form, the CDR3 reads TGTGCCAGTAGCATTCCGGGACAGGGGAAAGAGACCCAGTACTTC. Protein: CASSIPGQGKETQYF.

The chain combines TRBV11-3 with TRBJ2-2; the match to TRBD2 covers 9 bases. Germline trimming cut 4 bases from V and 5 bases from J; bases unmatched to any gene: 5. This CDR3 comprises 15 residues. Germline V gene lookup returns CDR1 SGHNT and CDR2 YENEEA. CDR3 sequence: CASSSSGGMTGELFF. The CDR3 region has the DNA TGTGCCAGCAGCTCGAGCGGGGGGATGACCGGGGAGCTGTTTTTT.

The V and J genes are TRBV6-4 and TRBJ1-5; 9 bases map to TRBD1. This CDR3 has 14 residues. With 6 bases clipped from V and 5 bases from J, the junction kept 5 bases outside the gene matches. CDR1 is MRHNA, CDR2 SNTAGT, per germline. CDR3 nucleotide sequence: TGTGCCAGCAGCGGACAGGGGCCCGATCAGCCCCAGCATTTT. The encoded protein is CASSGQGPDQPQHF.

The V and J genes are TRBV5-1 and TRBJ2-7, with a possible D match to TRBD1 (7 bases). Deletions cut 3 bases from V and 4 bases from J, with 14 bases between. CDR1 and CDR2 from the germline V gene are SGHRS and YFSETQ. The CDR3 consists of 14 residues. CDR3 sequence: CASSSQGGVYEQYF. Written as DNA, the CDR3 is TGCGCCAGCAGCTCTCAGGGGGGTGTATACGAGCAGTACTTC.

This clone was observed a handful of times. This chain links TRBV9 with TRBJ1-2; 11 positions agree with TRBD1. V lost 4 bases and J lost 8; bases outside the gene matches: 10. The CDR3 length is 15 residues. In germline, CDR1 is SGDLS, CDR2 YYNGEE. The CDR3 sequence: CASSFRTGGFGGYTF. CDR3 DNA: TGTGCCAGCAGCTTCCGGACAGGGGGCTTCGGGGGCTACACCTTC. Complete variable domain (other parts from reference TRBV9 and TRBJ1-2): DSGVTQTPKHLITATGQRVTLRCSPRSGDLSVYWYQQSLDQGLQFLIQYYNGEERAKGNILERFSAQQFPDLHSELNLSSLELGDSALYFCASSFRTGGFGGYTFGSGTRLTVV.

The chain combines TRBV5-1 with TRBJ2-6, with TRBD1 matching 9 bases. V gave up 0 bases and J gave up 4 bases; unmatched junction bases: 14. Germline CDR1 is SGHRS and CDR2 is YFSETQ. The CDR3 has 20 residues. The CDR3, as DNA: TGCGCCAGCAGCTTGGGCCTTCTAACCGGGACAGGGACCGGGGCCAACGTCCTGACTTTC. Its protein is CASSLGLLTGTGTGANVLTF.

The gene calls are TRBV5-4 and TRBJ1-1; D remains ambiguous. Trimming took 4 bases from V and 1 from J, leaving 17 bases between them. This CDR3 is 16 amino acids long. Germline-derived CDR1 and CDR2 are SGHNT and YYREEE (reference sequence). The CDR3 here is CASSVGVSGGNTEAFF. CDR3 nucleotide sequence: TGTGCCAGCAGCGTAGGAGTAAGCGGCGGGAACACTGAAGCTTTCTTT.